Listed here are 8 T cell receptor beta chains from one sample, sequenced in a study of Graves' ophthalmopathy and Graves' hyperthyroidism. Amplified TCR beta CDR3 regions were obtained using RNA transcripts as template. HTBI primers served in a first-round RT-PCR, which a second-round multiplex PCR followed. MiXCR, run by TCRdb on the multiplex PCR reads, gives a single entry per CDR3 protein. The data contain about 740,000 distinct CDR3 sequences, roughly 41% of them singletons. Sample: peripheral blood. These receptors all stem from an adult man with Graves' ophthalmopathy.

The J gene is TRBJ1-4, the V gene TRBV10-3, with TRBD1 matching 7 bases. Germline assignment: CDR1 ENHRY and CDR2 SYGVKD. Unmatched junction bases numbered 10, after V lost 10 bases and J lost 8 bases. The CDR3 is 13 residues long. CDR3 protein: CASGGTATEKLFF. The CDR3 DNA follows: TGTGCCAGCGGAGGGACAGCTACAGAAAAACTGTTTTTT.

The chain links TRBV10-2 to TRBJ2-3; D assignment may be TRBD1 or TRBD2 (5 bases each). Deletions cut 3 bases from V and 0 bases from J, with 7 bases between. This CDR3 has 14 amino acids. The V gene's germline CDR1 is WSHSY and CDR2 SAAADI. CDR3 amino acids: CASSEWGSTDTQYF. CDR3 bases: TGCGCCAGCAGTGAATGGGGGAGCACAGATACGCAGTATTTT.

There are many counts of this clonotype. This sequence joins TRBV7-2 and TRBJ1-2; D call uncertain. CDR1 and CDR2 from the germline V gene are SGHTA and FQGNSA. Trimming stripped 2 bases from V and 8 bases from J, with 12 bases between. The CDR3 runs to 13 residues. The CDR3 spells CASSLREAGGYTF. DNA for the CDR3: TGTGCCAGCAGCTTAAGGGAGGCAGGCGGCTACACCTTC.

Many counts were recorded for this clonotype. The chain links TRBV15 to TRBJ1-2; the D gene is possibly TRBD1 (5 bases). Trimming shortened V by 0 bases and J by 8 bases, and 13 bases separated the two germline ends. CDR1 and CDR2 from the germline V gene are LNHNV and YYDKDF (reference sequence). The CDR3 has 14 amino acids. The CDR3 DNA reads TGTGCCACCAGCAGAGATTTGCGGGGGGGAGGCTACACCTTC. Its protein product is CATSRDLRGGGYTF.

The chain uses TRBV2 and TRBJ2-2, with a weak D call TRBD1 (5 bases). Germline CDR1 is SNHLY and CDR2 is FYNNEI. This CDR3 is 18 amino acids long. Between the trimmed V and J ends, which lost 1 base and 3 bases, there was a span of 18 bases. The CDR3: CASSEEGSGFGYTGELFF. For the CDR3, the DNA is TGTGCCAGCAGTGAAGAGGGGTCAGGGTTCGGCTACACCGGGGAGCTGTTTTTT.

The gene calls are TRBV19 and TRBJ1-2; the D gene is possibly TRBD1 (5 bases). The CDR3 is made up of 13 amino acids. Trimming removed 8 bases at V and 0 bases at J, with 10 bases between. The germline gives CDR1 LNHDA, CDR2 SQIVND (reference sequence). CDR3 nucleotides: TGTGCCAGTGGAGGGGTACCTAACTATGGCTACACCTTC. Amino acid sequence: CASGGVPNYGYTF.

The chain employs TRBV7-9 and TRBJ2-7; the match to TRBD2 covers 7 bases. Germline values: CDR1 SEHNR, CDR2 FQNEAQ (reference sequence). V lost 1 base and J lost 4; bases outside the gene matches: 7. This CDR3 has 15 amino acids. CDR3 residues: CASSLGGSASYEQYF. The CDR3 DNA sequence: TGTGCCAGCAGCTTAGGCGGGAGTGCTTCGTACGAGCAGTACTTC.

This clonotype came up many times. The gene calls are TRBV5-4 and TRBJ2-7; D is tentatively TRBD1 or TRBD2 (5 bases each). Germline V gene sequence: CDR1 SGHNT, CDR2 YYREEE (reference sequence). The V and J ends lost 1 base and 3 bases respectively, with 11 bases between them. The CDR3 spans 14 residues. CDR3 bases: TGTGCCAGCAGCTTGTCCGGGACCCTCTACGAGCAGTACTTC. It is translated as CASSLSGTLYEQYF.